A selection of T cell receptor beta chains follows, all from one sample in a study of blood T cell repertoires in COVID-19. Libraries were prepared by immunoSEQ multiplex PCR; TCRdb keeps only in-frame clonotypes and omits some of them. The sample lists some 300,000 clones, 85% to 90% seen once, with approximately 4.1% in the top ten. Specimen: PBMCs or T cells enriched from blood (not recorded which). These receptors were collected from a man aged 25-45 years who had recovered from COVID-19. The CDR3 runs from the conserved cysteine through the conserved F or W. The D gene is left open where the match is weak. Part of the rows lack a size; the others show once, few, many or a class for expanded clones.

TRBJ1-1 . . TRBV4-1 TGCGCCAGCAGCCAAGACCTGTCCGGGACAAGAGACGCGACTGAAGCTTTCTTT CASSQDLSGTRDATEAFF
TRBJ1-1 . . TRBV6-5 TGTGCCAGCCGCCGGGGGACTTATGAAGCTTTCTTT CASRRGTYEAFF
TRBJ2-2 . TRBD2 TRBV5-6 TGTGCCAGCAGCCGCGGGGGGACGAACACCGGGGAGCTGTTTTTT CASSRGGTNTGELFF
TRBJ1-2 . . TRBV5-1 TGCGCCAGCAGACCTGACGCGGGCCTGGGTGGCTACACCTTC CASRPDAGLGGYTF
TRBJ1-1 . TRBD1 TRBV9 TGTGCCAGCAGCGCGGAGACAGGGTATAATACTGAAGCTTTCTTT CASSAETGYNTEAFF
TRBJ1-4 . TRBD1 TRBV4-2 TGTGCCAGCAGCCTCCCGCCGGACAGGGGAGGAGAAAAACTGTTTTTT CASSLPPDRGGEKLFF
TRBJ2-4 . TRBD2 TRBV5-1 TGCGCCAGCAGCTCCGCCTTTGGACTAGCGGACATTCAGTACTTC CASSSAFGLADIQYF
TRBJ1-3 . . TRBV3-1/TRBV3-2 TGTGCCAGCAGCCAAGGTCTCCTCTCTGGAAACACCATATATTTT CASSQGLLSGNTIYF
TRBJ2-5 . . TRBV7-9 TGTGCCAGCAGTCCCCAGGAGACCCAGTACTTC CASSPQETQYF
TRBJ1-1 . . TRBV7-9 TGTGCCAGCAGCTTCGAACGGGAAGCTTTCTTT CASSFEREAFF
TRBJ1-1 . . TRBV7-9 TGTGCCAGCAGCTTTGGGGGGGAGCAAGGCACTGAAGCTTTCTTT CASSFGGEQGTEAFF
TRBJ1-2 . . TRBV28 TGTGCCAGCGGGGAGAATGGCTACACCTTC CASGENGYTF
TRBJ2-7 . TRBD1 TRBV6-5 TGTGCCAGCAGGATCGACAGGGGGCCTTACGAGCAGTACTTC CASRIDRGPYEQYF
TRBJ2-7 . TRBD2 TRBV24-1 TGTGCCACCAGTGATGCCAGCGGGAGAGACTACGAGCAGTACTTC CATSDASGRDYEQYF
TRBJ2-2 . . TRBV29-1 TGCAGCGTTGTCAGGGCGAACACCGGGGAGCTGTTTTTT CSVVRANTGELFF
TRBJ1-1 . . TRBV28 TGTGCCAGCAGTTTAGGCCACACGGCTTTCTTT CASSLGHTAFF
TRBJ2-4 once . TRBV7-2 TGTGCCAGCAGCTCGGTATCAGCCAAAAACATTCAGTACTTC CASSSVSAKNIQYF
TRBJ1-3 . TRBD1 TRBV7-9 TGTGCCAGCAGCTACGGACAGGGAGCGGACACCATATATTTT CASSYGQGADTIYF
TRBJ2-4 . . TRBV2 TGTGCCAGCAGTGATGGGCAGGTTAACATTCAGTACTTC CASSDGQVNIQYF
TRBJ2-1 . TRBD2 TRBV3-1/TRBV3-2 TGTGCCAGCAGCCCAGCGGGGGGGTCCTACAATGAGCAGTTCTTC CASSPAGGSYNEQFF
TRBJ2-1 . TRBD2 TRBV9 TGTGCCAGCTCCCCAATCCGGGGACTAAACAATGAGCAGTTCTTC CASSPIRGLNNEQFF
TRBJ1-1 . . TRBV7-2 TGTGCCAGCAGCTTAGTGGTCGGGAACACTGAAGCTTTCTTT CASSLVVGNTEAFF
TRBJ2-1 . . TRBV6-5 TGTGCCAGCAGTTACTCTGGGGCAGGGGCCCCGACGGGGCAGTTCTTC CASSYSGAGAPTGQFF
TRBJ1-6 . TRBD1 TRBV12-3/TRBV12-4 TGTGCCAGCAAGGGGACAGGAGAATCACCCCTCCACTTT CASKGTGESPLHF
TRBJ1-4 . TRBD1 TRBV5-6 TGTGCCAGCAGCTCTGACAGGGGGAATGAAAAACTGTTTTTT CASSSDRGNEKLFF
TRBJ1-3 . . TRBV11-3 TGTGCCAGCACCTTAAACGGGGAAAACACCATATATTTT CASTLNGENTIYF
TRBJ1-3 . TRBD1 TRBV5-8 TGTGCCACCCACTGGACAGGGCAAGACACCATATATTTT CATHWTGQDTIYF
TRBJ2-1 . . TRBV7-9 TGTGCCAGCAGCTTAGAAGTAGAGTACAATGAGCAGTTCTTC CASSLEVEYNEQFF
TRBJ1-1 . TRBD1 TRBV3-1/TRBV3-2 TGTGCCAGCAGCCTTACGGGACAGTTGAACACTGAAGCTTTCTTT CASSLTGQLNTEAFF
TRBJ2-7 . TRBD2 TRBV28 TGTGCCAGCAGTCCCGGGGGGGCCTCGGCCTACGAGCAGTACTTC CASSPGGASAYEQYF
TRBJ2-1 . TRBD1 TRBV5-1 TGCGCCAGCATCATAACAGGGGGCAATGAGCAGTTCTTC CASIITGGNEQFF
TRBJ1-3 few TRBD1 TRBV27 TGTGCCAGCAGTTTCCACAGGGGCTCTGGAAACACCATATATTTT CASSFHRGSGNTIYF
TRBJ2-5 . . TRBV5-4 TGTGCCAGCAGCCATTCCCCCACAGCCTCGAAAGAGACCCAGTACTTC CASSHSPTASKETQYF
TRBJ1-1 . TRBD1 TRBV3-1/TRBV3-2 TGTGCAAGCTGGGCAGGGGACAGGGGAGGAAATTCTGAAGCTTTCTTT CASWAGDRGGNSEAFF
TRBJ1-3 . . TRBV7-9 TGTGCCAGCAGCTTAGGGAGGACTGGAAACACCATATATTTT CASSLGRTGNTIYF
TRBJ1-1 . TRBD1 TRBV7-2 TGTGCCAGCACCTCGACAGGGGGCAAGACTGAAGCTTTCTTT CASTSTGGKTEAFF
TRBJ2-1 . . TRBV4-1 TGCGCCAGCAGCCTCGACGGCGGCGATGAGCAGTTCTTC CASSLDGGDEQFF
TRBJ2-3 . TRBD2 TRBV9 TGTGCCAGCAGCGTAGGTAGCGGGGGAAGCACAGATACGCAGTATTTT CASSVGSGGSTDTQYF
TRBJ2-1 few TRBD2 TRBV11-2 TGTGCCAGCAGACCGAGGACTAGCGGGAGAACCCCCTACAATGAGCAGTTCTTC CASRPRTSGRTPYNEQFF
TRBJ2-7 . . TRBV7-2 TGTGCCAGCAGCTCCCAAGTGAGCTCCTACGAGCAGTACTTC CASSSQVSSYEQYF
TRBJ2-2 . TRBD2 TRBV5-1 TGCGCCAGCAGCTTGGATCGGGGGGGCCCCTTCGGCGGGGAGCTGTTTTTT CASSLDRGGPFGGELFF
TRBJ2-5 once . TRBV6-5 TGTGCCAGTCAGTTCGTACCTGAAGAGACCCAGTACTTC CASQFVPEETQYF
TRBJ2-2 . TRBD2 TRBV2 TGTGCCAGCACCAAAGGGACTAGCGGAACCGGGGAGCTGTTTTTT CASTKGTSGTGELFF
TRBJ2-7 . . TRBV25-1 TGTGCCAGCAGTGGTGCAGGGGCTTTCTCCTACGAGCAGTACTTC CASSGAGAFSYEQYF
TRBJ1-5 . TRBD1 TRBV28 TGTGCCAGCAGTTTTGGAGACAGGGAGGATCAGCCCCAGCATTTT CASSFGDREDQPQHF
TRBJ2-1 . . TRBV29-1 TGCAGCGTACGCAGGGGCGCCTACAATGAGCAGTTCTTC CSVRRGAYNEQFF
TRBJ1-3 . TRBD1 TRBV5-1 TGCGCCAGCAGCTTGATGACAGGGGCATACTCTGGAAACACCATATATTTT CASSLMTGAYSGNTIYF
TRBJ2-2 many TRBD2 TRBV5-4 TGTGCCAGCAGCCCCGGGACTAGCGGGGAGTTAAGCCCGAACACCGGGGAGCTGTTTTTT CASSPGTSGELSPNTGELFF
TRBJ1-3 . . TRBV10-2 TGCGCCGGGCTTGGTGGAAACACCATATATTTT CAGLGGNTIYF